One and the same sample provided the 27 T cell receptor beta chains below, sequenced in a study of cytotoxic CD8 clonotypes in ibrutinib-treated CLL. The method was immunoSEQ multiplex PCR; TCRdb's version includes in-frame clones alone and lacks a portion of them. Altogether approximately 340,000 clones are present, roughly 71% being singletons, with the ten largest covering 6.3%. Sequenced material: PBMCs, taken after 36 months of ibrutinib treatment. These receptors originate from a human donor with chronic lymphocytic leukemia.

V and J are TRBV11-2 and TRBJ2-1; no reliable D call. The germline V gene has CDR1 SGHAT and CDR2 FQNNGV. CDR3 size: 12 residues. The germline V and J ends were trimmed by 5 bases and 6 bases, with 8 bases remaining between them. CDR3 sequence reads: CASSPTSNEQFF. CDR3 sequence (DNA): TGTGCCAGCAGCCCGACCAGCAATGAGCAGTTCTTC.

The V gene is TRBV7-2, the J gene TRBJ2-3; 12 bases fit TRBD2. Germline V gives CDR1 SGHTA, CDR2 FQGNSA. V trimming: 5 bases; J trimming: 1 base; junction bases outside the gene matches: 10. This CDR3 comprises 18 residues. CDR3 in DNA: TGTGCCAGCAGCCCAACTAGCGGGAGGCCCCTGGGCACAGATACGCAGTATTTT. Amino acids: CASSPTSGRPLGTDTQYF.

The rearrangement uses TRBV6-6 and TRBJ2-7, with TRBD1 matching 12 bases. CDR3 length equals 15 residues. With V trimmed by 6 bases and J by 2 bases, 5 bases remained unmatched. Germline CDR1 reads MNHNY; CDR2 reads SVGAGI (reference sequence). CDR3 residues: CASRPGTGGPYEQYF. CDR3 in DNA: TGTGCCAGCAGACCCGGGACAGGGGGCCCCTACGAGCAGTACTTC.

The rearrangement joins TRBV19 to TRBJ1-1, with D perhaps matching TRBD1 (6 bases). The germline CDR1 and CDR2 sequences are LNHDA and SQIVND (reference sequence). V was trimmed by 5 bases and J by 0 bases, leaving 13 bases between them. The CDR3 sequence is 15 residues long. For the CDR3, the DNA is TGTGCCAGTAGTTGGTGGACAGAAATGAACACTGAAGCTTTCTTT. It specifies CASSWWTEMNTEAFF.

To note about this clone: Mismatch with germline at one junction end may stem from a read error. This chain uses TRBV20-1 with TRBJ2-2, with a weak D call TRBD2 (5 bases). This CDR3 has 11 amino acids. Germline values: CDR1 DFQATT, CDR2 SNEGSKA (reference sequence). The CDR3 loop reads CSARGGGELFF. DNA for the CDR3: TGCAGTGCCAGAGGAGGCGGGGAGCTGTTTTTT.

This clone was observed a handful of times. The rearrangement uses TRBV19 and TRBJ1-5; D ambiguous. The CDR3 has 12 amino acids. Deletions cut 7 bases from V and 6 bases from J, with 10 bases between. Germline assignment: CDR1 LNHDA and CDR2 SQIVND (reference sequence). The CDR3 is CASKIDGQPQHF. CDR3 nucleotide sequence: TGTGCCAGTAAGATAGACGGTCAGCCCCAGCATTTT.

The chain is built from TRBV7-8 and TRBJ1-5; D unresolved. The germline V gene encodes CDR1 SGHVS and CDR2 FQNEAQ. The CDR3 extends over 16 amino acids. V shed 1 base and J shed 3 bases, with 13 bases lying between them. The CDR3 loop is CASSLGVTDFNQPQHF. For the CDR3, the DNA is TGTGCCAGCAGCTTAGGTGTGACGGACTTCAATCAGCCCCAGCATTTT.

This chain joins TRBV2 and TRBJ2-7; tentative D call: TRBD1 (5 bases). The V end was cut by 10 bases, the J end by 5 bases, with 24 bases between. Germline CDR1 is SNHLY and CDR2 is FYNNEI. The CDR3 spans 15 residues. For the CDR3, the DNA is TGTGCCACCTCAGGCCAGGGAAGGAGACGCGACGAGCAGTACTTC. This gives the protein CATSGQGRRRDEQYF.

The CDR3 region is CASSLQYKGQGAGEQYF. The CDR3 nucleotides are TGTGCCAGCAGCTTACAATATAAGGGACAGGGGGCGGGGGAGCAGTACTTC. The chain carries TRBV7-2 and TRBJ2-7; 12 bases are a match to TRBD1. Germline lookup yields CDR1 SGHTA and CDR2 FQGNSA. V shed 2 bases and J 7 bases; nucleotides not matched to a gene: 12. This CDR3 contains 17 residues. The entire variable domain, with the rest obtained from reference TRBV7-2 and TRBJ2-7, is as follows: GAGVSQSPSNKVTEKGKDVELRCDPISGHTALYWYRQSLGQGLEFLIYFQGNSAPDKSGLPSDRFSAERTGGSVSTLTIQRTQQEDSAVYLCASSLQYKGQGAGEQYFGPGTRLTVT.

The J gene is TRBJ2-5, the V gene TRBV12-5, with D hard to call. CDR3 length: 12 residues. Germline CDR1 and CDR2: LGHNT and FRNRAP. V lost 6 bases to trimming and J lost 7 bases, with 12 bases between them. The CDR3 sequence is CASGVIGGTQYF. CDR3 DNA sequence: TGTGCTAGTGGCGTTATTGGTGGGACCCAGTACTTC.

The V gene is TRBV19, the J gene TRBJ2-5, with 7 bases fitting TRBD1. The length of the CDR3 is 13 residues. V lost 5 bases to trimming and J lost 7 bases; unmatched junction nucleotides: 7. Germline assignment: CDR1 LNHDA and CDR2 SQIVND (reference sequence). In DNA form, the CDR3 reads TGTGCCAGTAGTGCCGGGACAGCGGCGACCCAGTACTTC. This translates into CASSAGTAATQYF. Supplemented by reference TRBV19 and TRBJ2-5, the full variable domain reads DGGITQSPKYLFRKEGQNVTLSCEQNLNHDAMYWYRQDPGQGLRLIYYSQIVNDFQKGDIAEGYSVSREKKESFPLTVTSAQKNPTAFYLCASSAGTAATQYFGPGTRLLVL.

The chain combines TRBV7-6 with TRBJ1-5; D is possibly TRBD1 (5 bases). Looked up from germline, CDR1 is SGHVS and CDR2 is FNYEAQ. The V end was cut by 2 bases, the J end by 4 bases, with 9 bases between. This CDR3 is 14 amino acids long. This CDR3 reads CASSLRGSNQPQHF. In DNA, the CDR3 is TGTGCCAGCAGCTTAAGGGGCAGTAATCAGCCCCAGCATTTT.

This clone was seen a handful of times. In DNA form, the CDR3 reads TGTGCCAGCAGCTTGTCCCCCCTTGACAGGTTGCGCGGCTACACCTTC. This encodes CASSLSPLDRLRGYTF. The rearrangement links TRBV5-4 to TRBJ1-2; tentative D call: TRBD1 (6 bases). Germline-derived CDR1 and CDR2 are SGHNT and YYREEE (reference sequence). The V end was cut by 1 base, the J end by 8 bases, with 21 bases between. The CDR3 loop spans 16 amino acids.

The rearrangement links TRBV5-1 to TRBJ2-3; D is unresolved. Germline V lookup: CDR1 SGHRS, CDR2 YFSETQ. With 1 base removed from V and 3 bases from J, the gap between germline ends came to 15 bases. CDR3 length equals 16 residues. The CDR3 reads CASSLSRLRSTDTQYF. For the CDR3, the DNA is TGCGCCAGCAGCTTGTCCCGACTCCGAAGTACAGATACGCAGTATTTT.

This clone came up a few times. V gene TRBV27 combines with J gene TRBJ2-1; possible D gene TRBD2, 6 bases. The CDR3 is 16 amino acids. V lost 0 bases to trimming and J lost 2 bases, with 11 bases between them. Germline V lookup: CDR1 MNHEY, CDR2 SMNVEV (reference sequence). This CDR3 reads CASSLSMGGPYNEQFF. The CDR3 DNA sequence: TGTGCCAGCAGTTTATCGATGGGGGGACCCTACAATGAGCAGTTCTTC.

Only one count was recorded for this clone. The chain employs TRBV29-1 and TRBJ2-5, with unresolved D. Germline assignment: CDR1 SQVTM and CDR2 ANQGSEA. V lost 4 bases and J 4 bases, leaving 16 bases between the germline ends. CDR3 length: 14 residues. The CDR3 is CSVVPRLVRETQYF. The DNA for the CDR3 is TGCAGCGTTGTTCCCCGGCTGGTAAGAGAGACCCAGTACTTC.

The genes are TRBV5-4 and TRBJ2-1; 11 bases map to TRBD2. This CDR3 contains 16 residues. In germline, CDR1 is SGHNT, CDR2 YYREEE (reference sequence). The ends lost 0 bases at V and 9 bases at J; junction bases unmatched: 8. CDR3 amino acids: CASSLATSGRRAEQFF. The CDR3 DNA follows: TGTGCCAGCAGCTTGGCTACTAGCGGGAGAAGGGCTGAGCAGTTCTTC.

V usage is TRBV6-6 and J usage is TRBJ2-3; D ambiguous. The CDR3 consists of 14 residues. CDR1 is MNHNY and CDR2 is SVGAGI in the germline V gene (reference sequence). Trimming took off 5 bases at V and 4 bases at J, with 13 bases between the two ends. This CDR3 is CASSPRVASDTQYF. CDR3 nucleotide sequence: TGTGCCAGCAGTCCCCGGGTGGCATCAGATACGCAGTATTTT.

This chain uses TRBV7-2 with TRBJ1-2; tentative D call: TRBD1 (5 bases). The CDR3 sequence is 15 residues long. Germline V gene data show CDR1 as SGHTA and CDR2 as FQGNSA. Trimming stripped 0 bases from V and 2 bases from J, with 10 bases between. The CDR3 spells CASSLAGPINYGYTF. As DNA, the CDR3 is TGTGCCAGCAGCTTAGCGGGGCCGATCAACTATGGCTACACCTTC.

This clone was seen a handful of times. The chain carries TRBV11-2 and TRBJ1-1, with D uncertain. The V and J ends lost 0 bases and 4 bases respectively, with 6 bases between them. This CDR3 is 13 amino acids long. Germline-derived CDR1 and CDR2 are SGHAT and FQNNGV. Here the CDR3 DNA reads TGTGCCAGCAGCTTAGACAGCAGCACTGAAGCTTTCTTT. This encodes CASSLDSSTEAFF. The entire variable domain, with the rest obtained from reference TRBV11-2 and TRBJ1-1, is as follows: EAGVAQSPRYKIIEKRQSVAFWCNPISGHATLYWYQQILGQGPKLLIQFQNNGVVDDSQLPKDRFSAERLKGVDSTLKIQPAKLEDSAVYLCASSLDSSTEAFFGQGTRLTVV.

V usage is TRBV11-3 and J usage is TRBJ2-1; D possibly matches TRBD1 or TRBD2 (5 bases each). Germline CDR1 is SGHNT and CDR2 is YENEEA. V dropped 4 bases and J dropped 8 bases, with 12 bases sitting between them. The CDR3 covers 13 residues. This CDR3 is CASSSGLKDEQFF. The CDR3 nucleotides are TGTGCCAGCAGCTCGGGGCTCAAGGATGAGCAGTTCTTC. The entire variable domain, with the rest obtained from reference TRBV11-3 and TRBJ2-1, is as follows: EAGVVQSPRYKIIEKKQPVAFWCNPISGHNTLYWYLQNLGQGPELLIRYENEEAVDDSQLPKDRFSAERLKGVDSTLKIQPAELGDSAVYLCASSSGLKDEQFFGPGTRLTVL.

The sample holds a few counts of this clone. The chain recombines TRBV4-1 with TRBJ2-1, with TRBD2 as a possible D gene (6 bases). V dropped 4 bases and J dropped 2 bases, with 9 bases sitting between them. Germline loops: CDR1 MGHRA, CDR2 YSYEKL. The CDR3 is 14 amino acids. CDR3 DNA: TGCGCCAGCAGCCTCGCGGGGCCCTACAATGAGCAGTTCTTC. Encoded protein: CASSLAGPYNEQFF.

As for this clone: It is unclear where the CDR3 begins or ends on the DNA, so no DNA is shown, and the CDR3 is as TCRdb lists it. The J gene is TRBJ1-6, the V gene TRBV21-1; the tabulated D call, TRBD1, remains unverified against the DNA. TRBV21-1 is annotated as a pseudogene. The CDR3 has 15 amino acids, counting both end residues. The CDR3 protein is CASSKFGQGNSPLHF.

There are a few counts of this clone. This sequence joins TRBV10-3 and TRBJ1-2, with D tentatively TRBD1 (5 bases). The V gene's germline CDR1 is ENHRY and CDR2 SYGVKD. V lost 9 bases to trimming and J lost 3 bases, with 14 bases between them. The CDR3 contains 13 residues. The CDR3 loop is CAIRGTMDYGYTF. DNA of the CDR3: TGTGCCATACGAGGGACCATGGACTATGGCTACACCTTC.

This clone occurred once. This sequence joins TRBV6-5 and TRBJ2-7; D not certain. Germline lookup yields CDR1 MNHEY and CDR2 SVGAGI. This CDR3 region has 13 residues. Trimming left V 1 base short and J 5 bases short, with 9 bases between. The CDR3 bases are TGTGCCAGCAGTTACTTGGGTTTAAACGAGCAGTACTTC. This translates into CASSYLGLNEQYF.

The CDR3 nucleotides read TGCGCCAGCAGCTTAACCGGGACAGGGGTCGAAAAACTGTTTTTT. Protein: CASSLTGTGVEKLFF. The chain employs TRBV5-1 and TRBJ1-4; TRBD1 matches at 10 bases. The CDR3 loop spans 15 amino acids. Germline V gene data show CDR1 as SGHRS and CDR2 as YFSETQ. V lost 2 bases and J lost 8; bases outside the gene matches: 6.

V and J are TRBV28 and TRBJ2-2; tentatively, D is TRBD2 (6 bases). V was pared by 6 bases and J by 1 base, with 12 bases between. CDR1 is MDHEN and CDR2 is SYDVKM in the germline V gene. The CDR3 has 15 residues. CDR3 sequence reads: CASRLSGWNTGELFF. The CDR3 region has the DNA TGTGCCAGCAGACTCAGCGGGTGGAACACCGGGGAGCTGTTTTTT.